This is a list of T cell receptor beta chains from one sample in a study of identical twins. One entry per CDR3 protein, called by TCRdb with MiXCR from the 5' RACE reads. The sample holds about 660,000 distinct CDR3 sequences, 8.6% seen once. The sample also formed part of further work on yellow fever vaccine responses in identical twins.

The source material was PBMCs. The receptor set was obtained from a woman younger than 35 in good health. CDR3s include the opening cysteine and the closing phenylalanine or tryptophan. The D gene is left open where the match is weak. Clone size is given for some rows only: seen once, a few or many times, or a class if the clone is expanded.

d_call clone_size j_call v_call cdr3_aa cdr3_nt
TRBD2 many TRBJ2-1 TRBV28 CASSLSSSGRNEQFF TGTGCCAGCAGTTTATCCTCTAGCGGGAGAAATGAGCAGTTCTTC
. . TRBJ2-7 TRBV5-5 CASSLPTAASSYEQYF TGTGCCAGCAGCTTGCCAACGGCGGCGAGCTCCTACGAGCAGTACTTC
. few TRBJ2-1 TRBV10-3 CAISESPGYNEQFF TGTGCCATCAGTGAGTCGCCGGGATACAATGAGCAGTTCTTC
. many TRBJ2-5 TRBV12-3/TRBV12-4 CASSLTQTQYF TGTGCCAGCAGCCTAACGCAGACCCAGTACTTC
. . TRBJ2-1 TRBV15 CATSIGQGSYNEQFF TGTGCCACCAGCATCGGGCAGGGGTCCTACAATGAGCAGTTCTTC
TRBD1 . TRBJ2-2 TRBV5-1 CASSPHGSGQGAAGELFF TGCGCCAGCAGCCCCCACGGTTCGGGACAGGGCGCCGCCGGGGAGCTGTTTTTT
. many TRBJ2-7 TRBV6-1 CASRQGGTYEQYF TGTGCCAGCAGGCAGGGGGGCACCTACGAGCAGTACTTC
TRBD2 many TRBJ2-2 TRBV3-1 CASSHWGGTGELFF TGTGCCAGCAGCCACTGGGGGGGCACCGGGGAGCTGTTTTTT
TRBD1 . TRBJ2-4 TRBV6-5 CASSSLGQGAAKNIQYF TGTGCCAGCAGTTCCCTGGGACAGGGGGCTGCCAAAAACATTCAGTACTTC
TRBD2 many TRBJ2-1 TRBV4-1 CASSQDRAGGPFF TGCGCCAGCAGCCAAGATCGGGCGGGAGGCCCGTTCTTC
. . TRBJ2-7 TRBV10-3 CAISPSGTASYEQYF TGTGCCATCAGCCCCTCCGGCACAGCCTCCTACGAGCAGTACTTC
TRBD1 few TRBJ2-1 TRBV2 CASREGQVYFEQFF TGTGCCAGCAGGGAGGGACAGGTATATTTTGAGCAGTTCTTC
TRBD2 few TRBJ2-1 TRBV20-1 CSARPYATSSGRSSYNEQFF TGCAGTGCTAGACCGTACGCCACATCTAGCGGGAGGAGCTCCTACAATGAGCAGTTCTTC
TRBD2 few TRBJ2-1 TRBV7-2 CASSLATGLDYNEQFF TGTGCCAGCAGCTTAGCAACGGGACTAGACTACAATGAGCAGTTCTTC
TRBD1 few TRBJ1-2 TRBV15 CATSFRQGLGYTF TGTGCCACCAGCTTCCGACAGGGGTTAGGCTACACCTTC
TRBD1 many TRBJ1-1 TRBV7-2 CASSLRQGNTEAFF TGTGCCAGCAGCTTAAGACAGGGCAACACTGAAGCTTTCTTT
TRBD2 . TRBJ2-1 TRBV15 CATSRDFSGGYNEQFF TGTGCCACCAGCAGAGATTTTAGCGGGGGTTACAATGAGCAGTTCTTC
TRBD1 . TRBJ2-7 TRBV7-9 CASSPGTGERAEQYF TGTGCCAGCAGCCCCGGGACAGGGGAGAGAGCCGAGCAGTACTTC
. many TRBJ2-7 TRBV29-1 CSVRGGGKSYEQYF TGCAGCGTGCGTGGTGGCGGAAAAAGCTACGAGCAGTACTTC
TRBD1 . TRBJ2-7 TRBV28 CASSHPGTGGDEQYF TGTGCCAGCAGTCATCCAGGGACAGGGGGCGACGAGCAGTACTTC
. few TRBJ1-4 TRBV25-1 CASSEYAGAPEKLFF TGTGCCAGCAGTGAATACGCAGGGGCCCCCGAAAAACTGTTTTTT
TRBD2 many TRBJ2-1 TRBV4-3 CASSQDAASGSINDEQFF TGCGCCAGCAGCCAAGATGCGGCTAGCGGGAGTATTAACGATGAGCAGTTCTTC
. many TRBJ2-7 TRBV6-5 CASSYSEGTYEQYF TGTGCCAGCAGTTACTCGGAGGGAACATACGAGCAGTACTTC
TRBD1 . TRBJ1-3 TRBV6-5 CASSSTGDGNTIYF TGTGCCAGCAGTTCGACAGGGGACGGAAACACCATATATTTT
. few TRBJ2-2 TRBV5-1 CASRVIGELFF TGCGCCAGCAGGGTAATCGGGGAGCTGTTTTTT
. many TRBJ2-7 TRBV5-1 CASSYTPSYEQYF TGCGCCAGCAGCTATACACCCTCCTACGAGCAGTACTTC
TRBD2 few TRBJ2-1 TRBV30 CAQEQGGGYNEQFF TGTGCCCAGGAGCAGGGCGGGGGGTACAATGAGCAGTTCTTC
. many TRBJ2-7 TRBV5-1 CASSPRGEGVYEQYF TGCGCCAGCAGCCCTCGAGGTGAGGGGGTCTACGAGCAGTACTTC
TRBD1 few TRBJ1-6 TRBV7-8 CASSTRDRGNSPLHF TGTGCCAGCAGCACACGGGACAGGGGAAATTCACCCCTCCACTTT
. . TRBJ2-3 TRBV20-1 CSGPYLTDTQYF TGCAGTGGCCCGTACCTCACAGATACGCAGTATTTT
. . TRBJ2-6 TRBV3-1 CASSPSLTGANVLTF TGTGCCAGCAGCCCCTCTCTTACTGGGGCCAACGTCCTGACTTTC
. few TRBJ2-2 TRBV7-2 CASSFRVSGELFF TGTGCCAGCAGCTTTAGGGTTAGCGGGGAGCTGTTTTTT
. many TRBJ2-1 TRBV29-1 CSVDGQLANEQFF TGCAGCGTTGACGGGCAGCTCGCCAATGAGCAGTTCTTC
TRBD2 many TRBJ2-3 TRBV6-4 CASSEGGGADTQYF TGTGCCAGCAGTGAGGGCGGGGGGGCAGATACGCAGTATTTT
TRBD2 . TRBJ2-1 TRBV27 CASSLSRLAGGRGNEQFF TGTGCCAGCAGTTTATCAAGGCTAGCGGGGGGGCGGGGCAATGAGCAGTTCTTC
. . TRBJ1-1 TRBV24-1 CATTWGTEAFF TGTGCCACCACATGGGGCACTGAAGCTTTCTTT
TRBD2 few TRBJ2-2 TRBV7-7 CASSPYVASGRRTGELFF TGTGCTAGCAGCCCATACGTCGCTAGCGGGAGACGCACCGGGGAGCTGTTTTTT
TRBD1 . TRBJ1-6 TRBV2 CASSREVQGRNSPLHF TGTGCCAGCAGCCGAGAGGTACAGGGGAGAAATTCACCCCTCCACTTT
. few TRBJ2-5 TRBV6-2/TRBV6-3 CARTTQETQYF TGTGCCAGGACTACCCAAGAGACCCAGTACTTC